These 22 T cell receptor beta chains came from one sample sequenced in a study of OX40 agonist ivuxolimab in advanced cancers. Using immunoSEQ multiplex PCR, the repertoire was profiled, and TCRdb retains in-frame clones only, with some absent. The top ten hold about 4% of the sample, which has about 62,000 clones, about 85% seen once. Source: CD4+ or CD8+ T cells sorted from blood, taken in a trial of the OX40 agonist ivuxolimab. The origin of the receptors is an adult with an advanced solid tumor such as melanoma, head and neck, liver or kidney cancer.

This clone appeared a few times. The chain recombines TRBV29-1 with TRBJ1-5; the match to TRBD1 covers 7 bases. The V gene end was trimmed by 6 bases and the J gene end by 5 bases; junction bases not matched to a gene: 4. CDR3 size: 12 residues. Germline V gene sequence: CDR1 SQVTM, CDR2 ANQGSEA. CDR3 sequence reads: CSVRDRDQPQHF. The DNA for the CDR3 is TGCAGCGTACGCGACAGGGATCAGCCCCAGCATTTT.

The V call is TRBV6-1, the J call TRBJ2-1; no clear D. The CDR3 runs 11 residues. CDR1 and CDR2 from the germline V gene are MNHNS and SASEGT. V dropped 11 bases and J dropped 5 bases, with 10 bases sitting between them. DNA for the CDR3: TGTGCCCTCCGCCGGGACAATGAGCAGTTCTTC. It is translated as CALRRDNEQFF.

CDR3 loop: CASSLGGRGGYTF. The CDR3 bases are TGTGCCAGCAGCTTGGGGGGAAGGGGTGGCTACACCTTC. The V gene is TRBV5-6, the J gene TRBJ1-2; TRBD1 might be the D (5 bases). Germline assignment: CDR1 SGHDT and CDR2 YYEEEE. The V end lost 0 bases, the J end lost 7 bases, and 10 bases lay between the germline ends. The CDR3 is 13 amino acids.

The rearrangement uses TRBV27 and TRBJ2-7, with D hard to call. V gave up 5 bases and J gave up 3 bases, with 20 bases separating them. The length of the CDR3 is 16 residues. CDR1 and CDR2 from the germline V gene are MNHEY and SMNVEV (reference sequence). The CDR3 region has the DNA TGTGCCAGCAGTCCAGAACTGGGTGCGATTGGCTACGAGCAGTACTTC. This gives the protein CASSPELGAIGYEQYF.

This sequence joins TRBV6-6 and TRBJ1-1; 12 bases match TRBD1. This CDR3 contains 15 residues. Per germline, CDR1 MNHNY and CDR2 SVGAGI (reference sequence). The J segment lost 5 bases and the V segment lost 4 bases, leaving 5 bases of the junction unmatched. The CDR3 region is CASSSGQGAWTEAFF. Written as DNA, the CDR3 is TGTGCCAGCAGTTCGGGACAGGGGGCATGGACTGAAGCTTTCTTT.

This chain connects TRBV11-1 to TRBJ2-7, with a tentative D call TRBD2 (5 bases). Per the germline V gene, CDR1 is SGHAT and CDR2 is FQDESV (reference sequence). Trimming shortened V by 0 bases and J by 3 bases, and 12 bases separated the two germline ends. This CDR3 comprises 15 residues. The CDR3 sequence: CASSLARREIYEQYF. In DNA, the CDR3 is TGTGCCAGCAGCTTAGCGCGACGGGAAATCTACGAGCAGTACTTC.

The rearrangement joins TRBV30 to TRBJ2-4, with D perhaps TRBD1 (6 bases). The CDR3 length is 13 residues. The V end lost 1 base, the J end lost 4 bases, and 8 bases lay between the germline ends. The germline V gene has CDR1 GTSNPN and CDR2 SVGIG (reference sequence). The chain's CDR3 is CAWSGDMKNIQYF. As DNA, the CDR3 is TGTGCCTGGAGTGGGGACATGAAAAACATTCAGTACTTC.

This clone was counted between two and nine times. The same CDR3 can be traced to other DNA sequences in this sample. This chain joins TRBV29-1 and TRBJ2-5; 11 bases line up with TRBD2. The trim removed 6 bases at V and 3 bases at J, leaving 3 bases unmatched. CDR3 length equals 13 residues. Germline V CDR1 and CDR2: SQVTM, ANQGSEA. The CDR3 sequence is CSVQTSGEETQYF. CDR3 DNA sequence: TGCAGCGTCCAGACTAGCGGGGAAGAGACCCAGTACTTC.

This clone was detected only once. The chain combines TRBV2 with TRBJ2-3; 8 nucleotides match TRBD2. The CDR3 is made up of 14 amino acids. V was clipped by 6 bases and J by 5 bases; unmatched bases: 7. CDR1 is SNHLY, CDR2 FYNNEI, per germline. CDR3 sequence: CASSQAGVLDTQYF. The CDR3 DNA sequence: TGTGCCAGCAGCCAAGCGGGAGTGTTAGATACGCAGTATTTT.

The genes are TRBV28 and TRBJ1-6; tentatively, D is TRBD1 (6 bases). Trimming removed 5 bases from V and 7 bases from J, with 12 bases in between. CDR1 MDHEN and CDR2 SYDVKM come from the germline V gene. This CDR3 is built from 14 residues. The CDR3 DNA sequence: TGTGCCAGCAGTCAGGGGTTAATAAATTCACCCCTCCACTTT. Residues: CASSQGLINSPLHF.

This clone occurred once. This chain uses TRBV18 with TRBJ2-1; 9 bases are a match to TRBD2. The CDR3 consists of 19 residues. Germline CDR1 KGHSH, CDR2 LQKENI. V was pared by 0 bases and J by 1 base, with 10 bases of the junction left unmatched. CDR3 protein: CASSPPGASGRRSYNEQFF. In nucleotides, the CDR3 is TGTGCCAGCTCACCACCGGGGGCCAGCGGGAGGAGGTCCTACAATGAGCAGTTCTTC.

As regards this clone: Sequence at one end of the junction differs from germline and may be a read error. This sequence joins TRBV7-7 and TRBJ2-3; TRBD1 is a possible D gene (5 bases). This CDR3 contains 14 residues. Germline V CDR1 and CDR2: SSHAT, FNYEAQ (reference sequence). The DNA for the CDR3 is TGTGCTAGCAGCCAGAGAACAGGCCACGGTACGCAGTATTTT. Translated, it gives CASSQRTGHGTQYF.

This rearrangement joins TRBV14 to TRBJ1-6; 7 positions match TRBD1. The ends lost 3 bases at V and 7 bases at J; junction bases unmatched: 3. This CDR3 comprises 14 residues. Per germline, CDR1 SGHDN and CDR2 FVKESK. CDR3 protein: CASSQGTANSPLHF. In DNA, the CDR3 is TGTGCCAGCAGCCAGGGGACAGCGAATTCACCCCTCCACTTT. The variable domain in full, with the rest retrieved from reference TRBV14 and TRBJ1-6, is EAGVTQFPSHSVIEKGQTVTLRCDPISGHDNLYWYRRVMGKEIKFLLHFVKESKQDESGMPNNRFLAERTGGTYSTLKVQPAELEDSGVYFCASSQGTANSPLHFGNGTRLTVT.

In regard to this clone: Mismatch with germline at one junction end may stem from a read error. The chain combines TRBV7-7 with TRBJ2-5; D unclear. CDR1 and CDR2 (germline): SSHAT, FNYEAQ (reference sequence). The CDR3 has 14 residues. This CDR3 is CASSPHPTGETQYF. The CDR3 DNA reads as TGTGCTAGCAGTCCACACCCAACTGGAGAGACCCAGTACTTC.

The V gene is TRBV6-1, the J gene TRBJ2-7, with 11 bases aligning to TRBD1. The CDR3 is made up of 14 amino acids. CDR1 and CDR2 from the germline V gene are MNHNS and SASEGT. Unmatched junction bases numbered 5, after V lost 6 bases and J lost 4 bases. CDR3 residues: CASSAGTGGYEQYF. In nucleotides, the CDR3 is TGTGCCAGCAGCGCCGGGACAGGGGGGTACGAGCAGTACTTC.

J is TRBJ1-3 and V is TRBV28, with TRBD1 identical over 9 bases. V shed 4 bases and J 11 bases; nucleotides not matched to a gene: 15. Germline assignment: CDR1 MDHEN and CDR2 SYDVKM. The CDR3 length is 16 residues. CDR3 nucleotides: TGTGCCAGCAGTTCGCCACCAGGACAGGGGATAAGTCCCATATATTTT. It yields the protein CASSSPPGQGISPIYF.

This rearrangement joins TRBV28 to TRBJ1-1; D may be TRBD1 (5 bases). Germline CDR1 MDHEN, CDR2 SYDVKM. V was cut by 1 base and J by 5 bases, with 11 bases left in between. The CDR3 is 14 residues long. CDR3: CASSLLGGRTEAFF. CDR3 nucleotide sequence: TGTGCCAGCAGTTTATTGGGGGGACGAACTGAAGCTTTCTTT.

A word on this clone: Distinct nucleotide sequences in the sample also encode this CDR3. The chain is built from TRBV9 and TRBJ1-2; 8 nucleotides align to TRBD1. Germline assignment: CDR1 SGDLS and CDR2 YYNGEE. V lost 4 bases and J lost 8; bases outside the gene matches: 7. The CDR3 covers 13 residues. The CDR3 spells CASSPRTGRGYTF. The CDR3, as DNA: TGTGCCAGCAGCCCACGGACAGGGCGAGGCTACACCTTC.

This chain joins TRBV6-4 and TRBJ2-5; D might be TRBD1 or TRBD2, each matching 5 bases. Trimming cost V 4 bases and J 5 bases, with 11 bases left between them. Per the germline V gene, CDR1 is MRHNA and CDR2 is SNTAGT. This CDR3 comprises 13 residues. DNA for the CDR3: TGTGCCAGCAGTGCCAGGGAGAGGGAGACCCAGTACTTC. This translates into CASSARERETQYF.

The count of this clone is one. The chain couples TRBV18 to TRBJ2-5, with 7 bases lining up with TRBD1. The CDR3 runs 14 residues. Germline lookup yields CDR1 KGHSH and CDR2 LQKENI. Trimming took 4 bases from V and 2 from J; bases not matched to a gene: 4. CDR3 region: CASSLGRGQETQYF. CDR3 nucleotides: TGTGCCAGCTCACTTGGCAGGGGGCAAGAGACCCAGTACTTC. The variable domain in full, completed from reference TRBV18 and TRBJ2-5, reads NAGVMQNPRHLVRRRGQEARLRCSPMKGHSHVYWYRQLPEEGLKFMVYLQKENIIDESGMPKERFSAEFPKEGPSILRIQQVVRGDSAAYFCASSLGRGQETQYFGPGTRLLVL.

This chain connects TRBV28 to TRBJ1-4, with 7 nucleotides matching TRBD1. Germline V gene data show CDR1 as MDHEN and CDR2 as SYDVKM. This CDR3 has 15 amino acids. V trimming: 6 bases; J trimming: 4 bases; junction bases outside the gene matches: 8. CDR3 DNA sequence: TGTGCCAGCAGGGATCAGGGGGGGCTTAATGAAAAACTGTTTTTT. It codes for CASRDQGGLNEKLFF. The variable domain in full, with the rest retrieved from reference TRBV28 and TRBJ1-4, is DVKVTQSSRYLVKRTGEKVFLECVQDMDHENMFWYRQDPGLGLRLIYFSYDVKMKEKGDIPEGYSVSREKKERFSLILESASTNQTSMYLCASRDQGGLNEKLFFGSGTQLSVL.

CDR3 bases: TGTGCCAGCAGTGAAGGACAGCCTTACGAGCAGTACTTC. The encoded protein is CASSEGQPYEQYF. The genes are TRBV6-1 and TRBJ2-7, with a tentative D call TRBD1 (5 bases). The CDR3 consists of 13 residues. From germline, CDR1 is MNHNS and CDR2 SASEGT. V lost 1 base and J 4 bases, leaving 8 bases between the germline ends.